This T cell receptor (beta chain) was captured by sequencing in a study of graft-versus-host responses after intestinal transplantation. Looking at the study overall: Uniformly, recipients were administered anti-thymocyte globulin induction with subsequent tacrolimus and steroids for around three years. Study-wide results and limits: Recipient marrow contained GvH clones, some of which appeared first in ileum or blood.

Method: immunoSEQ multiplex PCR; TCRdb's copy keeps in-frame clones and lacks some. The data show tens of thousands of clones, about 90% seen once. Remarks on this clone: Its antigen is unknown.

Trimming shortened V by 0 bases and J by 10 bases, and 19 bases separated the two germline ends. The germline V gene has CDR1 SGHRS and CDR2 YFSETQ. CDR3 length: 15 amino acids. This receptor was taken from a human patient who received an intestinal transplant, so some T cells may come from the graft donor. The J gene is TRBJ1-2, the V gene TRBV5-1; D not certain. Sequencing used PBMCs, obtained 650 to 670 days after intestinal transplant. CDR3 coding DNA: TGCGCCAGCAGCTTGGCCGAGGTAACGGAGCGTGACTACACCTTC. It encodes CASSLAEVTERDYTF. The full variable domain, in which reference TRBV5-1 and TRBJ1-2 provide the parts outside the CDR3, is KAGVTQTPRYLIKTRGQQVTLSCSPISGHRSVSWYQQTPGQGLQFLFEYFSETQRNKGNFPGRFSGRQFSNSRSEMNVSTLELGDSALYLCASSLAEVTERDYTFGSGTRLTVV.